The 13 T cell receptor beta chains below were found in one sample sequenced in a study of neurological immune-mediated disorders. Regarding time point: longitudinal time-point 1 (baseline). TCRdb recomputed calls from the 5' RACE reads with MiXCR, one row per CDR3 protein. The repertoire holds 55,000 to 80,000 distinct CDR3 sequences, around 15% seen once, with approximately 4.2% in the top ten. The sequencing input was PBMCs. The source is a female donor with HTLV-1-associated myelopathy (HAM/TSP).

This clonotype was counted many times. The chain has TRBV4-1 and TRBJ2-7, with D uncertain. This CDR3 comprises 11 residues. Trimming stripped 1 base from V and 6 bases from J, with 4 bases between. Per the germline V gene, CDR1 is MGHRA and CDR2 is YSYEKL. The CDR3 reads CASSQGAEQYF. The DNA of the CDR3 is TGCGCCAGCAGCCAAGGGGCCGAGCAGTACTTC.

This clonotype has a handful of counts. CDR3 protein: CASSLVAGGHYNEQFF. The DNA for the CDR3 is TGTGCCAGCAGCTTAGTGGCGGGGGGGCATTACAATGAGCAGTTCTTC. The J gene is TRBJ2-1, the V gene TRBV11-2, with 9 positions matching TRBD2. The trim removed 1 base at V and 4 bases at J, leaving 5 bases unmatched. Germline lookup yields CDR1 SGHAT and CDR2 FQNNGV. CDR3 size: 16 residues.

Many counts were recorded for this clonotype. This chain joins TRBV25-1 and TRBJ1-1, with 8 positions matching TRBD1. The CDR3 extends over 15 amino acids. J was trimmed by 3 bases and V by 1 base; bases with no gene match: 4. CDR1 is MGHDK, CDR2 SYGVNS, per germline. Written as DNA, the CDR3 is TGTGCCAGCAGTGAATTCCAGGGGGCGGACACTGAAGCTTTCTTT. Amino acids: CASSEFQGADTEAFF.

As regards this clonotype: A read error may explain this, as a much larger clone is one base away. The chain is built from TRBV3-1 and TRBJ1-5; possible D gene TRBD1, 5 bases. Germline V CDR1 and CDR2: LGHDT, YNNKEL (reference sequence). V gave up 5 bases and J gave up 4 bases, with 9 bases separating them. This CDR3 has 13 amino acids. CDR3: CASSKGSNQPQHF. The CDR3 coding sequence is TGTGCCAGCAGCAAGGGGTCTAATCAGCCCCAGCATTTT.

This clonotype was seen more than once but under ten times. An end of the junction does not agree with germline; a read error may underlie this. The V and J genes are TRBV4-2 and TRBJ1-2; 8 positions agree with TRBD1. Germline V lookup: CDR1 LGHNA, CDR2 YNFKEQ. The CDR3 has 15 amino acids. CDR3 coding DNA: TGTGCCAGCAGCCAACGACAGGGGACTAACGATGGCTACACCTTC. The encoded protein is CASSQRQGTNDGYTF.

For this clonotype: A read error may be the cause here, since a much bigger clone is one base away. The rearrangement links TRBV14 to TRBJ2-4; D is ambiguous. Germline lookup yields CDR1 SGHDN and CDR2 FVKESK. Trimming stripped 1 base from V and 5 bases from J, with 9 bases between. The CDR3 totals 14 residues. This CDR3 reads CASSQGAVENIQYF. The DNA of the CDR3 is TGTGCCAGCAGCCAAGGGGCCGTGGAAAACATTCAGTACTTC.

This clonotype showed up many times. CDR3: CSARVHRSRTGDSGEQFF. The CDR3 DNA follows: TGCAGTGCTAGAGTGCACAGAAGCCGGACTGGGGACTCCGGGGAGCAGTTCTTC. The chain carries TRBV20-1 and TRBJ2-1, with D possibly matching TRBD2 (6 bases). The CDR3 has 18 amino acids. CDR1 is DFQATT, CDR2 SNEGSKA, per germline (reference sequence). The V and J ends lost 1 base and 10 bases respectively, with 29 bases between them.

This clonotype was recorded at least ten times. The J gene is TRBJ2-1, the V gene TRBV9, with D uncertain. Trimming left V 0 bases short and J 2 bases short, with 0 bases between. The CDR3 totals 12 residues. CDR1 is SGDLS, CDR2 YYNGEE, per germline. The CDR3 spells CASSVAYNEQFF. DNA of the CDR3: TGTGCCAGCAGCGTAGCCTACAATGAGCAGTTCTTC.

This clonotype was seen repeatedly, ten times or more. The rearrangement uses TRBV3-1 and TRBJ2-7; D is perhaps TRBD1 (5 bases). This CDR3 contains 15 residues. The germline gives CDR1 LGHDT, CDR2 YNNKEL (reference sequence). With 4 bases removed from V and 2 bases from J, the gap between germline ends came to 15 bases. CDR3 nucleotide sequence: TGTGCCAGCAGCCTAACAGACAGCTTGACCTACGAGCAGTACTTC. It specifies CASSLTDSLTYEQYF.

This clonotype was counted many times. The chain carries TRBV21-1 and TRBJ1-5. TRBV21-1 is labeled a pseudogene. CDR3 length equals 14 residues. For the CDR3, the DNA is TGTGCCAGCAGCCCGCGTCAACCGGATCAGCCCCAGCATTTT. Its translation is CASSPRQPDQPQHF.

This clonotype was seen at least ten times. This chain connects TRBV2 to TRBJ2-2; unclear D gene. Trimming removed 8 bases from V and 4 bases from J, with 11 bases in between. In germline, CDR1 is SNHLY, CDR2 FYNNEI. This CDR3 is built from 13 residues. The CDR3 here is CASSGVITGELFF. The CDR3 region has the DNA TGTGCCAGCTCTGGGGTTATCACCGGGGAGCTGTTTTTT.

CDR3 sequence (DNA): TGTGCCAGCAGCCTGATTGGCCCCGGGGAGCTGTTTTTT. Translated, it gives CASSLIGPGELFF. The V call is TRBV5-5, the J call TRBJ2-2; D gene ambiguous. CDR1 is SGHKS and CDR2 is YYEKEE in the germline V gene (reference sequence). The CDR3 spans 13 residues. Trimming shortened V by 4 bases and J by 6 bases, and 10 bases separated the two germline ends. Using reference TRBV5-5 and TRBJ2-2 for the parts outside the CDR3, the full variable domain is DAGVTQSPTHLIKTRGQQVTLRCSPISGHKSVSWYQQVLGQGPQFIFQYYEKEERGRGNFPDRFSARQFPNYSSELNVNALLLGDSALYLCASSLIGPGELFFGEGSRLTVL.

This clonotype was seen many times. The chain joins TRBV5-5 to TRBJ2-1; 12 nucleotides align to TRBD2. The length of the CDR3 is 15 residues. CDR1 and CDR2 (germline): SGHKS, YYEKEE (reference sequence). Trimming removed 4 bases from V and 7 bases from J; junction bases left unmatched: 6. The CDR3: CASSTGLAGRNEQFF. The CDR3, as DNA: TGTGCCAGCAGCACCGGACTAGCGGGGAGGAATGAGCAGTTCTTC.